This entry lists 10 T cell receptor beta chains sequenced from one sample in a study of cytomegalovirus exposure and HLA in healthy donors. The data were produced by immunoSEQ multiplex PCR, yet TCRdb's version contains in-frame clones alone and is incomplete. The repertoire holds more than 100,000 clones, with about nine tenths as singletons. The sequenced material came from PBMCs. The receptors come from a man younger than 45 in good health and CMV-seronegative.

The chain has TRBV7-2 and TRBJ1-4; D is undetermined. Per the germline V gene, CDR1 is SGHTA and CDR2 is FQGNSA. Between the trimmed V and J ends, which lost 0 bases and 8 bases, there was a span of 10 bases. This CDR3 comprises 14 residues. This CDR3 is CASSLAEIAEKLFF. DNA for the CDR3: TGTGCCAGCAGCTTAGCGGAGATTGCAGAAAAACTGTTTTTT.

This chain connects TRBV25-1 to TRBJ1-2; D perhaps matches TRBD1 (5 bases). There are 12 residues in the CDR3. Germline CDR1 and CDR2: MGHDK and SYGVNS. V lost 2 bases and J 6 bases, leaving 7 bases between the germline ends. CDR3 nucleotide sequence: TGTGCCAGCAGTGAAATCAGGGATGGCTACACCTTC. It encodes CASSEIRDGYTF.

The chain couples TRBV2 to TRBJ2-7; TRBD1 agrees at 9 bases. The CDR3 is 15 amino acids. Germline CDR1 is SNHLY and CDR2 is FYNNEI. J was trimmed by 5 bases and V by 6 bases; bases with no gene match: 11. The CDR3 sequence is CASSEDRGYVNEQYF. DNA of the CDR3: TGTGCCAGCAGCGAGGACAGGGGCTACGTCAACGAGCAGTACTTC.

The rearrangement joins TRBV7-8 to TRBJ2-3; D is perhaps TRBD2 (6 bases). Germline CDR1 reads SGHVS; CDR2 reads FQNEAQ. The CDR3 length is 16 residues. Trimming removed 1 base from V and 1 base from J, with 12 bases in between. The CDR3 coding sequence is TGTGCCAGCAGCTTAGGCGGGATAAGGGGCACAGATACGCAGTATTTT. This sequence encodes CASSLGGIRGTDTQYF.

This chain uses TRBV5-4 with TRBJ2-1; a weak D match, TRBD2 (6 bases). The germline CDR1 and CDR2 sequences are SGHNT and YYREEE (reference sequence). CDR3 length equals 14 residues. The CDR3 sequence: CVPTKDPGVHEQFF. In DNA form, the CDR3 reads TGTGTCCCGACAAAGGACCCGGGGGTTCATGAGCAGTTCTTC. Full variable domain (remainder filled in from reference TRBV5-4 and TRBJ2-1): ETGVTQSPTHLIKTRGQQVTLRCSSQSGHNTVSWYQQALGQGPQFIFQYYREEENGRGNFPPRFSGLQFPNYSSELNVNALELDDSALYLCVPTKDPGVHEQFFGPGTRLTVL.

The sample holds a few counts of this clone. The rearrangement uses TRBV10-1 and TRBJ1-2; no firm D call. V lost 4 bases to trimming and J lost 7 bases, with 10 bases between them. Germline V lookup: CDR1 WNHNN, CDR2 SYGVQD (reference sequence). The CDR3 totals 12 residues. The CDR3 nucleotides read TGCGCCAGCAGTGGAGGTAACGGTGGCTACACCTTC. Protein: CASSGGNGGYTF.

The chain recombines TRBV10-3 with TRBJ1-2; D ambiguous. Germline-derived CDR1 and CDR2 are ENHRY and SYGVKD. V dropped 1 base and J dropped 4 bases, with 7 bases sitting between them. This CDR3 spans 13 amino acids. The CDR3 DNA is TGTGCCATCAGTGAGTATGAGGGCTATGGCTACACCTTC. Its translation is CAISEYEGYGYTF.

This clone has a handful of counts. This chain uses TRBV21-1 with TRBJ2-3; whether TRBD1, the table's D call, matches the DNA was not checked. TRBV21-1 is labeled a pseudogene. The CDR3 sequence is 15 residues long. CDR3 DNA sequence: TGTGCCAGCAGCAAAGGCCATACAGGGGTAGATACGCAGTATTTT. As protein: CASSKGHTGVDTQYF.

In its sample, this clone was seen once. The genes are TRBV6-1 and TRBJ2-1; 9 bases agree with TRBD2. The CDR3 runs 14 residues. From germline, CDR1 is MNHNS and CDR2 SASEGT. The junction had 5 bases not matched to a gene; V was cut back by 6 bases and J by 5 bases. The CDR3 spells CASRAGGKDNEQFF. CDR3 bases: TGTGCCAGCAGAGCGGGAGGAAAGGACAATGAGCAGTTCTTC.

J is TRBJ2-1 and V is TRBV11-2, with D perhaps TRBD1 (5 bases). CDR1 is SGHAT and CDR2 is FQNNGV in the germline V gene. CDR3 length equals 16 residues. Trimming removed 1 base from V and 0 bases from J, with 10 bases in between. The DNA for the CDR3 is TGTGCCAGCAGCTTAGGGGGCATCGGCTCCTACAATGAGCAGTTCTTC. Amino acid sequence: CASSLGGIGSYNEQFF.